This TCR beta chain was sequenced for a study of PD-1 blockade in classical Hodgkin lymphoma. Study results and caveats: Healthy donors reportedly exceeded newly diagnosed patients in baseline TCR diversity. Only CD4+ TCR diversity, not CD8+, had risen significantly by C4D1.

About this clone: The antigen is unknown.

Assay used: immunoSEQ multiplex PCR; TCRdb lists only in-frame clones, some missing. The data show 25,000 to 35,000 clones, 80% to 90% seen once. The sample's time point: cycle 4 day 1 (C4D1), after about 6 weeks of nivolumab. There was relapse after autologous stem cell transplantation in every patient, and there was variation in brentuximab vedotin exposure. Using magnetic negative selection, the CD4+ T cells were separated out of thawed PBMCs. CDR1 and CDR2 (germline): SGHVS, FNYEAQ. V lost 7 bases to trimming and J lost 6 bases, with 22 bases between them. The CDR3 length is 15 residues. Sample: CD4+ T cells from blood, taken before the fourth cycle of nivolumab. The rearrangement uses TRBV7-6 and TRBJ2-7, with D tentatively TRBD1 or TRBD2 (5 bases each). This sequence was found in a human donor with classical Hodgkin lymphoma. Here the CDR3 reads CASNLGSGWAGEQYF. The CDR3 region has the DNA TGTGCCAGCAACCTCGGTTCAGGGTGGGCGGGCGAGCAGTACTTC.